One sample yielded the 22 T cell receptor beta chains listed below, sequenced in a study of OX40 agonist ivuxolimab in advanced cancers. TCRdb keeps only in-frame clones here, not all; method: immunoSEQ multiplex PCR. Of tens of thousands of clones in the sample, approximately 91% are singletons; the top ten hold about 0.3%. The input for sequencing was CD4+ or CD8+ T cells sorted from blood, taken in a trial of the OX40 agonist ivuxolimab. The receptors were gathered from an adult with an advanced solid tumor such as melanoma, head and neck, liver or kidney cancer.

This clone was seen more than once but under ten times. This chain uses TRBV9 with TRBJ1-6, with D possibly being TRBD1 (5 bases). V lost 4 bases, J lost 14 bases, and 19 bases lay in between. Germline-derived CDR1 and CDR2 are SGDLS and YYNGEE. This CDR3 contains 14 residues. CDR3 nucleotide sequence: TGTGCCAGCAGCTCATCAACAGACAGTATCACCCTCCACTTT. This gives the protein CASSSSTDSITLHF.

The chain uses TRBV4-2 and TRBJ1-1; 8 nucleotides agree with TRBD1. CDR3 length equals 14 residues. Losses at the gene ends were 5 bases for V and 10 bases for J; bases not matched to a gene: 12. CDR1 is LGHNA and CDR2 is YNFKEQ in the germline V gene. This chain's CDR3 is CASSTSSGGKGAFF. The CDR3 DNA sequence: TGTGCCAGCAGCACCTCCTCAGGGGGCAAGGGAGCTTTCTTT.

The J gene is TRBJ1-3, the V gene TRBV19, with a tentative D call TRBD1 (5 bases). This CDR3 has 16 amino acids. Germline CDR1 LNHDA, CDR2 SQIVND (reference sequence). V was cut by 10 bases and J by 0 bases, with 19 bases left in between. The CDR3 nucleotides read TGTGCCACCCAGAGTGAGGCGGGACCCTCTGGAAACACCATATATTTT. It is translated as CATQSEAGPSGNTIYF.

The J gene is TRBJ2-7, the V gene TRBV19; D possibly corresponds to TRBD1 (5 bases). Germline CDR1 is LNHDA and CDR2 is SQIVND (reference sequence). V gave up 5 bases and J gave up 6 bases, with 20 bases separating them. This CDR3 comprises 15 residues. This chain's CDR3 is CASSPAGQGWAEQYF. The CDR3 DNA sequence: TGTGCCAGTAGTCCCGCAGGGCAGGGATGGGCCGAGCAGTACTTC.

V gene TRBV11-2 combines with J gene TRBJ2-4; 9 positions match TRBD2. Germline trimming cut 0 bases from V and 2 bases from J; bases unmatched to any gene: 5. The CDR3 consists of 17 residues. Germline V gives CDR1 SGHAT, CDR2 FQNNGV. The CDR3 DNA reads TGTGCCAGCAGCTTAGATAGGGCGGGGGGGCCCAAAAACATTCAGTACTTC. Amino acid sequence: CASSLDRAGGPKNIQYF.

The chain carries TRBV27 and TRBJ2-3; D tentatively reads TRBD1 or TRBD2 (5 bases each). V lost 3 bases to trimming and J lost 1 base, with 11 bases between them. Germline assignment: CDR1 MNHEY and CDR2 SMNVEV (reference sequence). The CDR3 has 15 amino acids. CDR3 amino acids: CASSFGAYGTDTQYF. CDR3 sequence (DNA): TGTGCCAGCAGTTTCGGGGCATATGGCACAGATACGCAGTATTTT.

The chain recombines TRBV7-2 with TRBJ1-4; D is unclear. Deletions cut 3 bases from V and 5 bases from J, with 7 bases between. The CDR3 loop spans 13 amino acids. CDR1 is SGHTA, CDR2 FQGNSA, per germline. The CDR3 bases are TGTGCCAGCAGCTTTGGTAGAAATGAAAAACTGTTTTTT. It encodes CASSFGRNEKLFF.

The V call is TRBV7-8, the J call TRBJ1-2; tentative D call: TRBD1 (6 bases). CDR1 is SGHVS and CDR2 is FQNEAQ in the germline V gene. V lost 4 bases, J lost 8 bases, and 14 bases lay in between. CDR3 size: 13 residues. The CDR3 DNA reads as TGTGCCAGCAGCTCGAGGACAGTGGCCGGCTACACCTTC. Protein sequence: CASSSRTVAGYTF.

This clone was counted between two and nine times. The chain couples TRBV5-1 to TRBJ1-6; D unclear. The CDR3 is made up of 14 amino acids. The V end lost 4 bases, the J end lost 11 bases, and 16 bases lay between the germline ends. In germline, CDR1 is SGHRS, CDR2 YFSETQ. Here the CDR3 reads CASSKEGRGTPLHF. CDR3 DNA sequence: TGCGCCAGCAGCAAGGAGGGTAGAGGAACACCCCTCCACTTT.

Regarding this clone: At one boundary the junction diverges from the germline segment, which might be a read error. The rearrangement uses TRBV7-7 and TRBJ2-5, with D perhaps TRBD2 (5 bases). The CDR3 runs to 15 residues. Germline V gene data show CDR1 as SSHAT and CDR2 as FNYEAQ (reference sequence). The CDR3 region is CASSFKDYPGETQYF. The DNA for the CDR3 is TGTGCTAGCAGCTTTAAAGACTATCCGGGGGAGACCCAGTACTTC.

V and J are TRBV10-3 and TRBJ2-7, with D tentatively TRBD2 (6 bases). Germline values: CDR1 ENHRY, CDR2 SYGVKD. CDR3 length: 12 residues. V was clipped by 6 bases and J by 0 bases, with 6 bases between them. CDR3 in DNA: TGTGCCATCAGGGGAGGCTCCTACGAGCAGTACTTC. This codes for CAIRGGSYEQYF.

The chain has TRBV9 and TRBJ2-2; D is ambiguous. Germline V CDR1 and CDR2: SGDLS, YYNGEE. The length of the CDR3 is 15 residues. The V and J ends lost 0 bases and 1 base respectively, with 7 bases between them. The CDR3 here is CASSVVWGNTGELFF. In DNA form, the CDR3 reads TGTGCCAGCAGCGTAGTTTGGGGGAACACCGGGGAGCTGTTTTTT. Supplemented by reference TRBV9 and TRBJ2-2, the full variable domain reads DSGVTQTPKHLITATGQRVTLRCSPRSGDLSVYWYQQSLDQGLQFLIQYYNGEERAKGNILERFSAQQFPDLHSELNLSSLELGDSALYFCASSVVWGNTGELFFGEGSRLTVL.

J is TRBJ2-7 and V is TRBV12-1; TRBD2, the table's D call, lacks a check against the DNA. TRBV12-1 is designated a pseudogene. The length of the CDR3 is 13 residues. The CDR3 sequence is CAIRSAYTYEQYF. CDR3 sequence (DNA): TGTGCCATACGTAGCGCATATACCTACGAGCAGTACTTC.

This chain joins TRBV2 and TRBJ2-7; TRBD2 matches 9 bases. The ends lost 5 bases at V and 3 bases at J; junction bases unmatched: 2. Germline loops: CDR1 SNHLY, CDR2 FYNNEI. CDR3 length: 13 amino acids. CDR3: CASSLTSGYEQYF. CDR3 sequence (DNA): TGTGCCAGCAGTTTGACTAGCGGCTACGAGCAGTACTTC.

The chain uses TRBV2 and TRBJ1-2; the D gene is possibly TRBD1 (5 bases). CDR1 and CDR2 (germline): SNHLY, FYNNEI. V shed 3 bases and J shed 6 bases, with 14 bases lying between them. This CDR3 has 14 residues. The CDR3 here is CASSDGQGSDGYTF. DNA of the CDR3: TGTGCCAGCAGTGATGGGCAGGGCTCGGATGGCTACACCTTC.

The sample holds a few counts of this clone. The V gene is TRBV6-1, the J gene TRBJ2-2, with TRBD1 matching over 11 bases. CDR1 is MNHNS, CDR2 SASEGT, per germline. CDR3 length equals 14 residues. V was pared by 9 bases and J by 5 bases, with 5 bases of the junction left unmatched. The CDR3 coding sequence is TGTGCCAGTGGGACAGGGGGAGCAACCGGGGAGCTGTTTTTT. Translation: CASGTGGATGELFF.

The chain uses TRBV18 and TRBJ1-1; D is ambiguous. Trimming took off 5 bases at V and 6 bases at J, with 16 bases between the two ends. The CDR3 totals 14 residues. The germline V gene has CDR1 KGHSH and CDR2 LQKENI. The CDR3 coding sequence is TGTGCCAGCTCAAGCGAACTGGAGGGCTCTGAAGCTTTCTTT. Encoded protein: CASSSELEGSEAFF.

The rearrangement joins TRBV29-1 to TRBJ1-1, with D possibly TRBD1 on 5 matching bases. This CDR3 has 12 residues. V shed 7 bases and J shed 5 bases, with 14 bases lying between them. Germline V gene data show CDR1 as SQVTM and CDR2 as ANQGSEA. Written as DNA, the CDR3 is TGCAGCGCCGCCCCGGGGCGGACTGAAGCTTTCTTT. Translating gives CSAAPGRTEAFF.

The CDR3 sequence is CASSVDRARNQPQHF. CDR3 bases: TGTGCCAGCAGTGTCGACAGGGCCCGCAATCAGCCCCAGCATTTT. The chain is built from TRBV6-5 and TRBJ1-5; 7 bases align to TRBD1. Germline V CDR1 and CDR2: MNHEY, SVGAGI. The CDR3 has 15 residues. J gave up 2 bases and V 5 bases, and 6 bases lay outside the gene matches.

The V call is TRBV5-8, the J call TRBJ2-7; a weak D match, TRBD2 (6 bases). Germline V gives CDR1 SGHTS, CDR2 YDEGEE. The CDR3 sequence is 16 residues long. V was pared by 0 bases and J by 0 bases, with 13 bases between. The CDR3 coding sequence is TGTGCCAGCAGCTTGGCGGCTAGCGTCAGCTCCTACGAGCAGTACTTC. Its translation is CASSLAASVSSYEQYF.

This clone was seen a single time. The chain recombines TRBV6-5 with TRBJ1-2; 8 nucleotides match TRBD1. J was trimmed by 2 bases and V by 6 bases; bases with no gene match: 5. The V gene's germline CDR1 is MNHEY and CDR2 SVGAGI. The CDR3 has 14 residues. CDR3 amino acids: CASSKPGGNYGYTF. The CDR3 DNA follows: TGTGCCAGCAGCAAACCAGGGGGCAACTATGGCTACACCTTC.

In its sample, this clone was seen a few times. Here the CDR3 reads CASSLEHEKRGQPQHF. The CDR3 nucleotides are TGTGCCAGCAGCTTAGAACATGAGAAACGGGGTCAGCCCCAGCATTTT. This chain uses TRBV7-3 with TRBJ1-5; D call uncertain. CDR3 length: 16 residues. Trimming took 2 bases from V and 6 from J, leaving 17 bases between them. Germline V gene sequence: CDR1 SGHTA, CDR2 FQGTGA.